The clone carrying this T cell receptor (beta chain) was detected once. These data belong to a study of blood T cell repertoires in COVID-19. Study details: Some COVID-19 samples were acute and others convalescent; all came from the United States, Italy and Spain. PBMCs, B-cell-depleted T cells, or T cells provided the cDNA or gDNA that made up the material.

The authors' processing: Cell counts per sample came from amplifying reference gene primers. Here immunoSEQ multiplex PCR was the method, and the copy in TCRdb shows in-frame clones only, minus some. V and J calls and clone size are given by that table; D and trimming were obtained from the DNA. The table lists about 340,000 clones, around nine tenths of them singletons. Seattle patients were enrolled while actively infected and followed longitudinally. CDR1 and CDR2 from the germline V gene are MNHEY and SMNVEV (reference sequence). J gave up 4 bases and V 6 bases, and 6 bases lay outside the gene matches. CDR3 length: 14 residues.

Specimen: peripheral blood. This sequence was found in a woman in her 70s with COVID-19, enrolled during active disease. This chain joins TRBV27 and TRBJ1-2; 9 bases line up with TRBD1. The CDR3, as DNA: TGTGCCAGCAGGACGACAGGGGGGAGCTATGGCTACACCTTC. Its translation is CASRTTGGSYGYTF.